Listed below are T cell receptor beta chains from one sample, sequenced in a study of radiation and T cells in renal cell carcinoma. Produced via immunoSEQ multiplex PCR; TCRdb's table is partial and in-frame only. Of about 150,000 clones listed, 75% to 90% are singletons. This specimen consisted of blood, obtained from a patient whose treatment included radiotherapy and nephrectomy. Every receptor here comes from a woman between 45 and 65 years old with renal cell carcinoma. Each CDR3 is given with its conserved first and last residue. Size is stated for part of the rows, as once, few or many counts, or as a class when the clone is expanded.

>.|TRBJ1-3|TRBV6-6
CASSYSPGAAGNTIYF
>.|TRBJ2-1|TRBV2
CASNPLRTSGGTEQFF
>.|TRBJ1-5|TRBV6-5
CASRSGTGGSQPQHF
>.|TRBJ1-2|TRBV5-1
CASSFGGRGYGYTF
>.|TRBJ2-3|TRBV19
CASSIAGITDTQYF
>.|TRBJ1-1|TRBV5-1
CASSWDRPNTEAFF
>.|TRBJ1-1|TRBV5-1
CASSMAAENTEAFF
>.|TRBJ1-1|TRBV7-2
CASSGRGGYTEAFF
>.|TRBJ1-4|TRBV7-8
CATGVTGGLNEKLFF
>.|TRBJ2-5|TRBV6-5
CASSYSGTGVGETQYF
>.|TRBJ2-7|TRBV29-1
CSASPTGSYEQYF
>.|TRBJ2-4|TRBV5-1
CASSASGELAKNIQYF
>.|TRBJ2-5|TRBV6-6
CASSKAWETQYF
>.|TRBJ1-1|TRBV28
CASSFWQNTEAFF
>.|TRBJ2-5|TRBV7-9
CASSLPATPETQYF
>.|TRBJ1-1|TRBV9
CASRLGAGFDTEAFF
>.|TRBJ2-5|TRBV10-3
CAISESRTSGETQYF
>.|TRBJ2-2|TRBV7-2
CASSLSGNTGELFF
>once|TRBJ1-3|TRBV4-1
CASSHISRDSGNTIYF
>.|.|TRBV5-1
CASSSASGYEQYF
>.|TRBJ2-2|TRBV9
CASSVGGGTGELFF
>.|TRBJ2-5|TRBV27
CASSLVGGVETQYF
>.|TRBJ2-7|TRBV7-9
CASYRGTGVVNEQYF
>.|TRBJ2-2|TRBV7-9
CASSYGTDTGELFF
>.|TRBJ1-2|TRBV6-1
CASSQGRSGYGYTF
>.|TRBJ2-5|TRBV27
CASSLSTWTAEETQYF
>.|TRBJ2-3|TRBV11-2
CASSFTGSDTQYF